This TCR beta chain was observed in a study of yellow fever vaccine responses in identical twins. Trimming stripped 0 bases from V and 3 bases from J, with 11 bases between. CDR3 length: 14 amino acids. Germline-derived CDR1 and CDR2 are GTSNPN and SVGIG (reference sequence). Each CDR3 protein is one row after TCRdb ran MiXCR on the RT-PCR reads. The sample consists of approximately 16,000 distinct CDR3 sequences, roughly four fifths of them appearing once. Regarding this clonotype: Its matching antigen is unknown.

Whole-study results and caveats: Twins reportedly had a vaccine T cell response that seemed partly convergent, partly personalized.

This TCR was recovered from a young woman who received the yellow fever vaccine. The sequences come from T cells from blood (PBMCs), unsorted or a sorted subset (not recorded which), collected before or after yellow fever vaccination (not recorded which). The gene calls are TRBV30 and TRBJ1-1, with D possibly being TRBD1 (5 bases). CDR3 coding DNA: TGTGCCTGGAGTGTGCCAGGGCAGCACACTGAAGCTTTCTTT. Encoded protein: CAWSVPGQHTEAFF.